This T cell receptor (beta chain) derives from a study of T-cell memory formation after mild COVID-19. V was shortened by 4 bases and J by 7 bases, with 16 bases between the two germline ends. The CDR3 loop spans 15 amino acids. CDR1 and CDR2 (germline): KGHDR, SFDVKD. Libraries for TCRalpha and TCRbeta carried sample barcodes and unique molecular identifiers via 5'RACE. TCRdb used MiXCR to reprocess the 5' RACE reads, holding one entry per CDR3 protein. The sample lists approximately 300,000 distinct CDR3 sequences; 8% to 10% were seen once. Details on this clonotype: The antigen is not known.

Study-level results: Day 37-peaking second-wave clones had unconfirmed SARS-CoV-2 specificity. In pre-infection memory, a portion of responding clones appeared, which suggested that cross-reactive memory joined.

The sequenced sample was PBMCs or a T cell subset sorted from them (not recorded which). The chain links TRBV24-1 to TRBJ2-1; D is perhaps TRBD2 (6 bases). This clonotype was obtained from a man younger than 35 who had mild COVID-19 (a few samples of this study predate the infection). Cell type and time point are not known. CDR3 in amino acids: CATSDRGLRGNEQFF. As DNA, the CDR3 is TGTGCCACCAGTGACCGGGGACTGAGAGGGAATGAGCAGTTCTTC.